This section outlines one TCR beta chain sequence together with its context. Its cognate antigen has yet to be identified. Base qualities are not provided; no much larger clone lies one nucleotide away. This sample was taken from a study of blood T cells in healthy people across ages (dated by TCRdb to the mid-2010s). With regard to the full study: In model experiments, roughly one uniquely barcoded TCR beta cDNA molecule per two T cells was captured by template switching. Age-related changes in TCR beta repertoire diversity were measured in the study by deep sequencing normalized with unique cDNA molecular identifiers. The donors were divided into four age groups: young (average 16 years), middle-aged (approximately 41), aged (roughly 60) and long-lived (roughly 82). Donors of different ages were randomly distributed across sequencing lanes to avoid experimental bias. Using the same blood draw, the study looked at two additional independent replicas of 1 million unique cDNA reads for two donors, one aged 18 to 29 and the other aged 80 or older. Broader findings and caveats from the paper: Since profiling was done on bulk unsorted PBMCs, naive and antigen-experienced compartments could not be conclusively compared. Estimates of total diversity from one million sequenced T cells were regarded as lower bounds and underestimates. Because donor CMV infection status was unknown, age-related changes in expanded clonotypes were potentially confounded. Observed TCR beta diversity correlated strongly with the percentage of naive T cells measured by flow cytometry. Compared with the aged group, more naive CD4+ T cells, fewer expanded clones and increased TCR diversity were shown by the long-lived group, suggesting age selection. As age increased, observed TCR beta diversity per million T cells dropped in a roughly linear way, and a significant reduction was already evident by age roughly 36.

Sequences SEHNR (CDR1) and FQNEAQ (CDR2) are obtained from the germline V gene (reference sequence). From its cysteine to its phenylalanine, the CDR3 spans 12 amino acids. Only the CDR3 DNA is retained, 36 bases long and in frame from the first base. V is reduced by 7 bases and J by 7 bases, leaving a spacing of 11 bases between them. The library was obtained by 5' RACE. The instrument was an Illumina HiSeq 2500. A second PCR of about 7 to 12 cycles was performed with a sample-barcoded 5' primer and a J-beta primer mix. Each TCR beta cDNA molecule received a unique molecular identifier from a template-switch 5' adaptor carrying 12 random nucleotides. At least 2.5 million CDR3-containing paired-end reads were obtained from each sample. First-strand cDNA was synthesized from all RNA with the Mint cDNA synthesis kit, primed by a TRBC-specific oligonucleotide. Following uracil-DNA glycosylase treatment, all cDNA underwent a first 18-cycle PCR with the universal primers M1SS and BC2_uni_R. The study's own analysis went as follows. For normalization, 1 million high-quality reads were randomly selected from each sample, with every read carrying a distinct molecular identifier. Instead of being binned into consensus sequences, reads with shared molecular identifiers were discarded. MiTCR, run with a Q25 quality threshold and the strictest error-elimination algorithm, handled CDR3 identification, clonotype clustering and error correction. A nonparametric unseen species model with Euler transformation was used to estimate lower-bound total TCR beta diversity. The public sequencing data were trimmed at Q25 with fastp and processed into clonotypes with MiXCR by TCRdb, which kept only in-frame beta chains. All rows with the same CDR3 protein become a single entry with the most common DNA and genes. None of the V and J calls come from the authors' own analysis; TCRdb made them. This sample holds approximately 800,000 distinct CDR3 sequences; about 61% were observed only once. Clones ranked in the top ten supply under 30% of the sample.

The 39 donors, aged about 6 to 95 years, were systemically healthy Caucasian individuals from Russia. Each donor gave ten milliliters of peripheral blood, collected into EDTA-treated Vacutainer tubes. Ficoll-Paque density-gradient centrifugation was used to isolate PBMCs, with at least 6.5 million per sample. Total RNA, at least 6 micrograms per sample, was extracted from PBMCs with Trizol reagent. The percentages of naive CD45RAhigh/CD27high T cells were determined by flow cytometry on a PBMC aliquot from every donor. This TCR came from a man aged 35 to 55 in good health. This sequence uses TRBV7-9 and TRBJ2-1; the D region is possibly TRBD1 or TRBD2, each matching across 5 bases. What was sequenced was blood. The nucleotide sequence reads as follows: TGTGCCAGCACGAGAGGGGTGAATGAGCAGTTCTTC. Its protein is CASTRGVNEQFF.